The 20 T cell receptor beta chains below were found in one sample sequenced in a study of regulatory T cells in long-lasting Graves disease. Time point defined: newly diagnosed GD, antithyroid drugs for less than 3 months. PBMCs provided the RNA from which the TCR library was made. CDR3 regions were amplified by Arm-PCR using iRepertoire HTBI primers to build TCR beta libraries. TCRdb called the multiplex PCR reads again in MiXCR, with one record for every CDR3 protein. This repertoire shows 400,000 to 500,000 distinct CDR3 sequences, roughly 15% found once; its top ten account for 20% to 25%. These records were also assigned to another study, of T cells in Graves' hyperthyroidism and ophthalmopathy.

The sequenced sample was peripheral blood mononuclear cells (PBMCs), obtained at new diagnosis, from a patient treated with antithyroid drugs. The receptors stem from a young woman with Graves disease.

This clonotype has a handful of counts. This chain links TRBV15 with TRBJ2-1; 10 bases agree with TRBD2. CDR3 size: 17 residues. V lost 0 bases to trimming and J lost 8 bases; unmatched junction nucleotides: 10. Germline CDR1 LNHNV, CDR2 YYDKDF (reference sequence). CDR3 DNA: TGTGCCACCAGCAGAGATCGGGCTAGCGGGAGTTCCCATGAGCAGTTCTTC. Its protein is CATSRDRASGSSHEQFF. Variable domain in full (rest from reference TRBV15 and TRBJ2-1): DAMVIQNPRYQVTQFGKPVTLSCSQTLNHNVMYWYQQKSSQAPKLLFHYYDKDFNNEADTPDNFQSRRPNTSFCFLDIRSPGLGDTAMYLCATSRDRASGSSHEQFFGPGTRLTVL.

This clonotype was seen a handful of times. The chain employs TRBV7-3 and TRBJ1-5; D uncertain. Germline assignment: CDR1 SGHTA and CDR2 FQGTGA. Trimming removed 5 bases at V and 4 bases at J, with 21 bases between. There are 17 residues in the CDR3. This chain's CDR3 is CASSRSVWTGLNQPQHF. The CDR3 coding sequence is TGTGCCAGCAGCCGATCGGTGTGGACCGGGTTAAATCAGCCCCAGCATTTT.

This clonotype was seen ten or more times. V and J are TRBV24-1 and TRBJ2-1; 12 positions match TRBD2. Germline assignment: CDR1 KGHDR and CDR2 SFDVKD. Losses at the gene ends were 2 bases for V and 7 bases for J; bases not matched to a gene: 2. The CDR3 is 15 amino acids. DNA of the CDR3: TGTGCCACCAGTGATTGGCTAGCGGGAGGGAATGAGCAGTTCTTC. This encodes CATSDWLAGGNEQFF.

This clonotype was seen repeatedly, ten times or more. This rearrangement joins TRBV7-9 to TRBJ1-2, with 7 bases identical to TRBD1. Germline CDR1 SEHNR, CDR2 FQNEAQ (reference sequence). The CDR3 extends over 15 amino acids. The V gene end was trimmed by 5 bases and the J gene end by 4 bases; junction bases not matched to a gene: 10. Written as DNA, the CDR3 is TGTGCCAGCAGCCAACAGACAGGGATTGCCTATGGCTACACCTTC. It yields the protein CASSQQTGIAYGYTF.

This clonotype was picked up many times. CDR3: CASSQVTSGIGTDTQYF. Written as DNA, the CDR3 is TGCGCCAGCAGCCAAGTGACTAGCGGGATTGGCACAGATACGCAGTATTTT. J is TRBJ2-3 and V is TRBV4-1; 11 nucleotides align to TRBD2. Germline V lookup: CDR1 MGHRA, CDR2 YSYEKL. V was pared by 1 base and J by 1 base, with 4 bases of the junction left unmatched. The CDR3 has 17 amino acids.

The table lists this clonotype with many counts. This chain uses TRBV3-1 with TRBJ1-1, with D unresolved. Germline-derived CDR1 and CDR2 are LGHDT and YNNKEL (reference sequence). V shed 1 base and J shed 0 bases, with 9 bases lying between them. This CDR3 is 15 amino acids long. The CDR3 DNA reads TGTGCCAGCAGCCAAGTCTGGGATGTGAACACTGAAGCTTTCTTT. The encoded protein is CASSQVWDVNTEAFF.

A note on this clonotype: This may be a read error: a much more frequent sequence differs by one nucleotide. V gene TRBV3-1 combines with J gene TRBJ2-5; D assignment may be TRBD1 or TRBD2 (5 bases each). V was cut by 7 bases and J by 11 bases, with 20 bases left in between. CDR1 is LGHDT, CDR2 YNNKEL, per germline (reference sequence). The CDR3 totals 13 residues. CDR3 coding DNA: TGTGCCAGCAACCTCGGGGCGGGCAATGAGCAGTACTTC. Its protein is CASNLGAGNEQYF.

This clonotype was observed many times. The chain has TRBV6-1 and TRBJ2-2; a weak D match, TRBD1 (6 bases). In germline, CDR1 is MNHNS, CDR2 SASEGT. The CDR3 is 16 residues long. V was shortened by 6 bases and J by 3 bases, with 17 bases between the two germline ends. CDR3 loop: CASSQQDSADTGELFF. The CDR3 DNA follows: TGTGCCAGCAGCCAGCAGGACAGCGCAGACACCGGGGAGCTGTTTTTT.

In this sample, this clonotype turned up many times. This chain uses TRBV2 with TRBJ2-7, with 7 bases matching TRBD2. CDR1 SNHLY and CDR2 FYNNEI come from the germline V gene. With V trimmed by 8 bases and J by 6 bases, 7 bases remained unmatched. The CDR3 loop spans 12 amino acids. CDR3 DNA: TGTGCCAGCGACTTTAGCGGGTCCGAGCAGTACTTC. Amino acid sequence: CASDFSGSEQYF.

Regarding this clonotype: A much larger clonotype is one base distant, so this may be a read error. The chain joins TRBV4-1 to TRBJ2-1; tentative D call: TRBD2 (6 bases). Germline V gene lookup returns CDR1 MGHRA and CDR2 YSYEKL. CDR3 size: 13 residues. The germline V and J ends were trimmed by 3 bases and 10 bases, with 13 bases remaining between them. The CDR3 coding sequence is TGCGCCAGCAGCCATGGGACTGACTACGAGCAGTTCTTC. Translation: CASSHGTDYEQFF.

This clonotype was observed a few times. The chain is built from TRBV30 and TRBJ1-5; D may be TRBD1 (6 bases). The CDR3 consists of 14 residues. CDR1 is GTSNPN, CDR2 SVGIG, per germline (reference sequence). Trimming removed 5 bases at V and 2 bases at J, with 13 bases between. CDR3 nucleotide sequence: TGTGCCTGGGCGACAGGAGTTCGCAATCAGCCCCAGCATTTT. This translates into CAWATGVRNQPQHF.

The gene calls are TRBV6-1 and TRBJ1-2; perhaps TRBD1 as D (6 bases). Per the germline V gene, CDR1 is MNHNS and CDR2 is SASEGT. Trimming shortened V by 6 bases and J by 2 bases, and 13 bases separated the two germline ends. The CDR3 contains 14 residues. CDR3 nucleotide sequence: TGTGCCAGCAGGAGGGGGGGCGGCAACTATGGCTACACCTTC. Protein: CASRRGGGNYGYTF.

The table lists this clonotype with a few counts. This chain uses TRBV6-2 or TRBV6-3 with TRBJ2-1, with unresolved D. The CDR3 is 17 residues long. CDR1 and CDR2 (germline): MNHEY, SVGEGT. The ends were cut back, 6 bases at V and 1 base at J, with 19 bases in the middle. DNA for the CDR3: TGTGCCAGCAGCTCCTTGGGCTCGGGCTGGTCCTACAATGAGCAGTTCTTC. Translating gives CASSSLGSGWSYNEQFF.

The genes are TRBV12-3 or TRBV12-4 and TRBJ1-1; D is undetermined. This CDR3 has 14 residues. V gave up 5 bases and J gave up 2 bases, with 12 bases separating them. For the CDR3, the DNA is TGTGCCAGCAGTGACCCGGCCCCCAACACTGAAGCTTTCTTT. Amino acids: CASSDPAPNTEAFF.

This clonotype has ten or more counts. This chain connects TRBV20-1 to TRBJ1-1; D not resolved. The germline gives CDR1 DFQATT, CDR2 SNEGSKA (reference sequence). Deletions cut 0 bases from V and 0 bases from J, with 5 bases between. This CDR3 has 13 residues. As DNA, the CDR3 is TGCAGTGCTAGAGATGAGGTGAACACTGAAGCTTTCTTT. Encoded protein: CSARDEVNTEAFF.

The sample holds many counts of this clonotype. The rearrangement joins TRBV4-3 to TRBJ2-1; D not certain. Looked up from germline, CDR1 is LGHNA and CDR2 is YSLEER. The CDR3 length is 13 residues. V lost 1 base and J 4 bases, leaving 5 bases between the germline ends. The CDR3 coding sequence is TGCGCCAGCAGCCAAGCGGGTTACAATGAGCAGTTCTTC. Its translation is CASSQAGYNEQFF.

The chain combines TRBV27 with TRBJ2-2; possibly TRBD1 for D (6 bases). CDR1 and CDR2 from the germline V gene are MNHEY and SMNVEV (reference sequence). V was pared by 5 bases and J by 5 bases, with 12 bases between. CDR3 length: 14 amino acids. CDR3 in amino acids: CASSRTEKTGELFF. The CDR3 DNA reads TGTGCCAGCAGTAGGACAGAAAAGACCGGGGAGCTGTTTTTT.

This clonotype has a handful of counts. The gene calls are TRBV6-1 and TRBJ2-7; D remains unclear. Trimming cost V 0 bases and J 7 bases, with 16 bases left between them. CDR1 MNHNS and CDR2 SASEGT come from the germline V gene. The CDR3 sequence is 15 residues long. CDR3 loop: CASSEALVLQEEQYF. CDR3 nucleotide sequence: TGTGCCAGCAGTGAAGCGCTGGTCCTCCAGGAGGAGCAGTACTTC.

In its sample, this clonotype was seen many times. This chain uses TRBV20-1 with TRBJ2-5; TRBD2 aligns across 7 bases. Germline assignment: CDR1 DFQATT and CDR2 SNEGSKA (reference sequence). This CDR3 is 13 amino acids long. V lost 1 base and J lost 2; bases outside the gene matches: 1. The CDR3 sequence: CSARGGRQETQYF. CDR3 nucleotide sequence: TGCAGTGCTAGAGGCGGGAGACAAGAGACCCAGTACTTC.

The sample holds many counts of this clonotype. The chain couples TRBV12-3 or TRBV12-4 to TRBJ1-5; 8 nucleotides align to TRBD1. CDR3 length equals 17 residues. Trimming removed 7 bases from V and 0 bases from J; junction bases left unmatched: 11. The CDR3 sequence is CASTLTGVIYSNQPQHF. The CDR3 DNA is TGTGCCAGCACCCTGACAGGGGTCATCTATAGCAATCAGCCCCAGCATTTT.